This passage covers 3 T cell receptor beta chains from one sample sequenced in a study of blood T cells in healthy people across ages. It was with a sample-barcoded 5' primer and a J-beta primer mix that a second PCR of roughly 6 to 11 cycles was run. TCRdb used MiXCR to reprocess the 5' RACE reads, holding one entry per CDR3 protein. The sample contains about 1 million distinct CDR3 sequences, about 25% of which appear only once. The same data also contributed to another study, on T cells of mothers and their children.

Source material: blood. All receptors derive from a girl aged 2-9 years in good health.

This clonotype was counted only a few times. V and J are TRBV9 and TRBJ2-5; TRBD1 agrees at 10 bases. This CDR3 is built from 18 residues. V lost 0 bases, J lost 4 bases, and 12 bases stayed unmatched. In germline, CDR1 is SGDLS, CDR2 YYNGEE. CDR3 protein: CASSVGWATGGLGETQYF. The CDR3 nucleotides are TGTGCCAGCAGCGTAGGATGGGCGACAGGGGGCCTTGGAGAGACCCAGTACTTC.

The gene calls are TRBV11-3 and TRBJ2-1; TRBD2 is a possible D gene (5 bases). Germline loops: CDR1 SGHNT, CDR2 YENEEA. V gave up 9 bases and J gave up 6 bases, with 15 bases separating them. This CDR3 is 13 amino acids long. For the CDR3, the DNA is TGTGCCAGTGGCATGGACGGGATCAATGAGCAGTTCTTC. Protein product: CASGMDGINEQFF.

This sequence joins TRBV6-1 and TRBJ2-5, with D unresolved. V dropped 8 bases and J dropped 7 bases, with 14 bases sitting between them. The germline V gene encodes CDR1 MNHNS and CDR2 SASEGT. The CDR3 covers 12 residues. The CDR3 sequence is CASAPSRTTQYF. DNA of the CDR3: TGTGCCAGCGCCCCGTCCCGAACGACCCAGTACTTC.